This is a list of T cell receptor beta chains from one sample in a study of T cell therapy after organ transplantation. Antigens for these TCRs are unknown. Here immunoSEQ multiplex PCR was the method, and the copy in TCRdb shows in-frame clones only, minus some. The sample holds about 48,000 clones, about 94% seen once. Sample: CD8+ T cells from blood, taken before autologous CMV-specific T cell therapy. The receptors shown here come from a human patient who had received a solid organ transplant and had CMV disease. CDR3s include the opening cysteine and the closing phenylalanine or tryptophan. The order of the fields is CDR3 length, V gene, D gene, J gene, clone size, CDR3 DNA, CDR3 protein. D genes are given only for firm matches. The size field is filled for only some rows; it gives once, few, many or a size class.

cdr3_length: 16
v_call: TRBV15
d_call: -
j_call: TRBJ1-2
clone_size: -
cdr3_nt: TGTGCCACCTCCTTGAAAAGGGGGAGCGGGGCCTATGGCTACACCTTC
cdr3_aa: CATSLKRGSGAYGYTF

cdr3_length: 15
v_call: TRBV9
d_call: -
j_call: TRBJ1-1
clone_size: few
cdr3_nt: TGTGCCAGCAGCGTAGGAGGGGGACTGAACACTGAAGCTTTCTTT
cdr3_aa: CASSVGGGLNTEAFF

cdr3_length: 14
v_call: TRBV5-6
d_call: TRBD1
j_call: TRBJ1-5
clone_size: -
cdr3_nt: TGTGCCAGCAGCTCCGGACAGGGAGGGGAGCCCCAGCATTTT
cdr3_aa: CASSSGQGGEPQHF

cdr3_length: 15
v_call: TRBV29-1
d_call: -
j_call: TRBJ2-2
clone_size: -
cdr3_nt: TGCAGCGTTGAAGGCGGTCAGTACAACACCGGGGAGCTGTTTTTT
cdr3_aa: CSVEGGQYNTGELFF

cdr3_length: 16
v_call: TRBV11-2
d_call: -
j_call: TRBJ2-5
clone_size: -
cdr3_nt: TGTGCCAGCAGCTTAGTAGCTGGCTTTCTCCAAGAGACCCAGTACTTC
cdr3_aa: CASSLVAGFLQETQYF

cdr3_length: 16
v_call: TRBV27
d_call: TRBD1
j_call: TRBJ2-7
clone_size: -
cdr3_nt: TGTGCCAGCAGTCTTACAGGGGGCCCCAGCTCCTACGAGCAGTACTTC
cdr3_aa: CASSLTGGPSSYEQYF

cdr3_length: 15
v_call: TRBV7-9
d_call: -
j_call: TRBJ2-1
clone_size: -
cdr3_nt: TGTGCCAGCAGCGAAATCAGGGTTTCCTACAATGAGCAGTTCTTC
cdr3_aa: CASSEIRVSYNEQFF

cdr3_length: 11
v_call: TRBV6-1
d_call: -
j_call: TRBJ2-7
clone_size: -
cdr3_nt: TGTGCCAGCAGTGAACTGTACGAGCAGTACTTC
cdr3_aa: CASSELYEQYF

cdr3_length: 12
v_call: TRBV29-1
d_call: -
j_call: TRBJ1-1
clone_size: once
cdr3_nt: TGCAGCGTTGAAGTGGACGACTTTCTAGCTTTCTTT
cdr3_aa: CSVEVDDFLAFF

cdr3_length: 17
v_call: TRBV5-4
d_call: TRBD2
j_call: TRBJ2-3
clone_size: -
cdr3_nt: TGTGCCAGCAGCTTTCCCCGGCCTAGCGGGGGAACAGATACGCAGTATTTT
cdr3_aa: CASSFPRPSGGTDTQYF

cdr3_length: 15
v_call: TRBV5-1
d_call: -
j_call: TRBJ2-3
clone_size: -
cdr3_nt: TGCGCCAGCAGCTCCGAGACAGAGGGCACAGATACGCAGTATTTT
cdr3_aa: CASSSETEGTDTQYF

cdr3_length: 13
v_call: TRBV30
d_call: -
j_call: TRBJ2-7
clone_size: -
cdr3_nt: TGTGCCTGGGCCCTGGACAACTTCTACGAGCAGTACTTC
cdr3_aa: CAWALDNFYEQYF

cdr3_length: 15
v_call: TRBV6-4
d_call: -
j_call: TRBJ2-1
clone_size: -
cdr3_nt: TGTGCCAGCAGTGACTCAGCGGAGCCCTACAATGAGCAGTTCTTC
cdr3_aa: CASSDSAEPYNEQFF

cdr3_length: 15
v_call: TRBV12-5
d_call: -
j_call: TRBJ1-1
clone_size: -
cdr3_nt: TGTGCTAGTGGTTTCTGGACACACATGAACACTGAAGCTTTCTTT
cdr3_aa: CASGFWTHMNTEAFF

cdr3_length: 15
v_call: TRBV9
d_call: -
j_call: TRBJ2-7
clone_size: -
cdr3_nt: TGTGCCAGCAGCGTAGATGGTGACACTTCCTACGAGCAGTACTTC
cdr3_aa: CASSVDGDTSYEQYF

cdr3_length: 15
v_call: TRBV2
d_call: TRBD2
j_call: TRBJ2-1
clone_size: -
cdr3_nt: TGTGCCAGCAGCAAAAGCGGGAGTGGGTACAATGAGCAGTTCTTC
cdr3_aa: CASSKSGSGYNEQFF

cdr3_length: 15
v_call: TRBV4-1
d_call: TRBD1
j_call: TRBJ1-1
clone_size: -
cdr3_nt: TGCGCCAGCAGCCAGACAGGGGGACTGAACACTGAAGCTTTCTTT
cdr3_aa: CASSQTGGLNTEAFF

cdr3_length: 13
v_call: TRBV5-4
d_call: -
j_call: TRBJ2-7
clone_size: -
cdr3_nt: TGTGCCAGCAGCTTGGGCGGTTTCTACGAGCAGTACTTC
cdr3_aa: CASSLGGFYEQYF

cdr3_length: 13
v_call: TRBV27
d_call: -
j_call: TRBJ1-2
clone_size: -
cdr3_nt: TGTGCCAGCAGTTTGATCGGGGGAGGTGGCTACACCTTC
cdr3_aa: CASSLIGGGGYTF

cdr3_length: 15
v_call: TRBV6-5
d_call: -
j_call: TRBJ2-1
clone_size: -
cdr3_nt: TGTGCCAGCAGTTACGGTACAGGGTCCTACAATGAGCAGTTCTTC
cdr3_aa: CASSYGTGSYNEQFF

cdr3_length: 16
v_call: TRBV10-3
d_call: -
j_call: TRBJ2-5
clone_size: -
cdr3_nt: TGTGCCATCAGTGACGGGGGAGAGGGGGAGCAAGAGACCCAGTACTTC
cdr3_aa: CAISDGGEGEQETQYF

cdr3_length: 14
v_call: TRBV5-1
d_call: -
j_call: TRBJ2-2
clone_size: -
cdr3_nt: TGCGCCAGCGTCCCAGGGTTTAACACCGGGGAGCTGTTTTTT
cdr3_aa: CASVPGFNTGELFF

cdr3_length: 13
v_call: TRBV9
d_call: TRBD1
j_call: TRBJ1-2
clone_size: -
cdr3_nt: TGTGCCAGCAGCCGACAGGGGAACTATGGCTACACCTTC
cdr3_aa: CASSRQGNYGYTF

cdr3_length: 17
v_call: TRBV9
d_call: TRBD2
j_call: TRBJ2-1
clone_size: -
cdr3_nt: TGTGCCAGCAGCGAACCGACTAGCGGGACCCCACGGGGCGAGCAGTTCTTC
cdr3_aa: CASSEPTSGTPRGEQFF

cdr3_length: 15
v_call: TRBV15
d_call: TRBD2
j_call: TRBJ2-1
clone_size: -
cdr3_nt: TGTGCCACCAGCAGTCGACTAGCGGGCTACAATGAGCAGTTCTTC
cdr3_aa: CATSSRLAGYNEQFF

cdr3_length: 15
v_call: TRBV27
d_call: -
j_call: TRBJ2-3
clone_size: -
cdr3_nt: TGTGCCAGCAGTTTGGGGCCCCGGGTCACAGATACGCAGTATTTT
cdr3_aa: CASSLGPRVTDTQYF

cdr3_length: 14
v_call: TRBV7-9
d_call: TRBD1
j_call: TRBJ1-5
clone_size: -
cdr3_nt: TGTGCCAGCAGCCTTGACAGGGGCTATCAGCCCCAGCATTTT
cdr3_aa: CASSLDRGYQPQHF

cdr3_length: 15
v_call: TRBV10-2
d_call: TRBD1
j_call: TRBJ1-1
clone_size: -
cdr3_nt: TGCGCCAGCGAGGGGACAGGGGAAGATGACACTGAAGCTTTCTTT
cdr3_aa: CASEGTGEDDTEAFF

cdr3_length: 11
v_call: TRBV29-1
d_call: -
j_call: TRBJ2-7
clone_size: -
cdr3_nt: TGCAGCGTTCTATCTATCTACGAGCAGTACTTC
cdr3_aa: CSVLSIYEQYF

cdr3_length: 10
v_call: TRBV19
d_call: -
j_call: TRBJ2-5
clone_size: -
cdr3_nt: TGTGCCACCCCAGCCGAGACCCAGTACTTC
cdr3_aa: CATPAETQYF

cdr3_length: 16
v_call: TRBV5-8
d_call: TRBD1
j_call: TRBJ2-5
clone_size: -
cdr3_nt: TGTGCCAGCAGCTTGGGACAGGGGGAAGGGAAAGAGACCCAGTACTTC
cdr3_aa: CASSLGQGEGKETQYF

cdr3_length: 16
v_call: TRBV2
d_call: TRBD2
j_call: TRBJ2-5
clone_size: -
cdr3_nt: TGTGCCAGCAGTGAGCTAGCGGGGGGCACTTGGGAGACCCAGTACTTC
cdr3_aa: CASSELAGGTWETQYF

cdr3_length: 13
v_call: TRBV4-3
d_call: -
j_call: TRBJ2-1
clone_size: -
cdr3_nt: TGCGCCAGCAGCCAAGGGATGAACAATGAGCAGTTCTTC
cdr3_aa: CASSQGMNNEQFF

cdr3_length: 10
v_call: TRBV2
d_call: -
j_call: TRBJ2-3
clone_size: -
cdr3_nt: TGTGCCAGCCTCACAGATACGCAGTATTTT
cdr3_aa: CASLTDTQYF